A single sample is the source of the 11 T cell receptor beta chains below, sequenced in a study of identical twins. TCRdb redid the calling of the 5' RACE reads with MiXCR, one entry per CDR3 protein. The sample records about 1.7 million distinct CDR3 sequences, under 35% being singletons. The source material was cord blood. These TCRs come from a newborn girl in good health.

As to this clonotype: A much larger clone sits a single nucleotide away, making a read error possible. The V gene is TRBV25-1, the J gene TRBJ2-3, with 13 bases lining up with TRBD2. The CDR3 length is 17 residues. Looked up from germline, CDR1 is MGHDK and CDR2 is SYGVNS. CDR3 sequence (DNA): TGTGCCGGCAGTGTCTGGACTAGCGGGGGAGTAGGAGATACGCAGTATTTT. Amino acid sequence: CAGSVWTSGGVGDTQYF.

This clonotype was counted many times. The CDR3 loop is CASSLADAYEQYF. CDR3 DNA sequence: TGTGCCAGCAGTCTTGCGGACGCCTACGAGCAGTACTTC. The chain employs TRBV28 and TRBJ2-7; D not resolved. The CDR3 runs 13 residues. Trimming took 5 bases from V and 2 from J, leaving 10 bases between them. Germline V gene sequence: CDR1 MDHEN, CDR2 SYDVKM.

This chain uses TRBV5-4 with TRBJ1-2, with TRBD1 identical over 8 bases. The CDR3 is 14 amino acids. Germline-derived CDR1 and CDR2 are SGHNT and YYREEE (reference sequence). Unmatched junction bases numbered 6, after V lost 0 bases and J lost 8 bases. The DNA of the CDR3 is TGTGCCAGCAGCTTGGGGGACAGGATGAGCGGCTACACCTTC. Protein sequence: CASSLGDRMSGYTF. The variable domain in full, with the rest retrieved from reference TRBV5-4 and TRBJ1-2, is ETGVTQSPTHLIKTRGQQVTLRCSSQSGHNTVSWYQQALGQGPQFIFQYYREEENGRGNFPPRFSGLQFPNYSSELNVNALELDDSALYLCASSLGDRMSGYTFGSGTRLTVV.

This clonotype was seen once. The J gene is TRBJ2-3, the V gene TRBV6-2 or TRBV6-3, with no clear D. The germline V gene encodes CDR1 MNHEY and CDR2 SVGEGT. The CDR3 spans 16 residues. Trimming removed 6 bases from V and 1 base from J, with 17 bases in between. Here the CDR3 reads CASRRDLRSRTDTQYF. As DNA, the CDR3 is TGTGCCAGCAGGCGCGACCTTCGATCCCGCACAGATACGCAGTATTTT.

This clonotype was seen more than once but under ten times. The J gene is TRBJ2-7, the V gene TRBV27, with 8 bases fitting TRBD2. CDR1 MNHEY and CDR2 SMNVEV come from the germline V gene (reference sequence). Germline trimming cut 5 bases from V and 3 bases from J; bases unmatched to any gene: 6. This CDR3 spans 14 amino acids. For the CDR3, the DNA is TGTGCCAGCAGTGGAAGCGGGAGAAACTACGAGCAGTACTTC. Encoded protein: CASSGSGRNYEQYF.

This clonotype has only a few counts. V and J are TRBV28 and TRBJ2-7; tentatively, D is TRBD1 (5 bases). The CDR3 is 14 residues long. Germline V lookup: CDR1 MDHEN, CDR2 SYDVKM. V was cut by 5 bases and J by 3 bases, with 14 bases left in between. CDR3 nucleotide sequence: TGTGCCAGCAGTCCCCGGACGGACATCTACGAGCAGTACTTC. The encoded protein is CASSPRTDIYEQYF.

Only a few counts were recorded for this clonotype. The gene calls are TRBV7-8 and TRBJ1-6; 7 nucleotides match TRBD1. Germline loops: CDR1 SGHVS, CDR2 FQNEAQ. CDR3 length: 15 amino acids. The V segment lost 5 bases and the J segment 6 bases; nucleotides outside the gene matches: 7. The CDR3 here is CASSINRGTNSPLHF. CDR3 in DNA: TGTGCCAGCAGCATAAACAGGGGTACTAATTCACCCCTCCACTTT.

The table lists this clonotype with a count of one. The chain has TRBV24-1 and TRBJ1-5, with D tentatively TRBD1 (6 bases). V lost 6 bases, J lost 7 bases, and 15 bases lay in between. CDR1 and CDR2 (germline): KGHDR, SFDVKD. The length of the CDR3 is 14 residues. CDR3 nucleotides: TGTGCCACCAGTTACAGGGACTCGGGACAGCCCCAGCATTTT. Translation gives CATSYRDSGQPQHF.

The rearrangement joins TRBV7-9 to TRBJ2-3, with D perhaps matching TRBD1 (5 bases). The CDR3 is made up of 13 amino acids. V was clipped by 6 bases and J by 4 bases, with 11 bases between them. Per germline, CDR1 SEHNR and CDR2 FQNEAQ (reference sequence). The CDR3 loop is CASRAKGADTQYF. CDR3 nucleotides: TGTGCCAGCAGGGCCAAAGGGGCAGATACGCAGTATTTT.

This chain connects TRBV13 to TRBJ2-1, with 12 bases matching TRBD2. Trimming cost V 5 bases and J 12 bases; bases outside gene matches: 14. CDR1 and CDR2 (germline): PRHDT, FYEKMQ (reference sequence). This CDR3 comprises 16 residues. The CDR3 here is CASSHLTSGRMYGQFF. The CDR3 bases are TGTGCCAGCAGCCACCTGACTAGCGGGAGAATGTATGGGCAGTTCTTC. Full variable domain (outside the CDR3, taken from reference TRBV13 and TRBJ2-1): AAGVIQSPRHLIKEKRETATLKCYPIPRHDTVYWYQQGPGQDPQFLISFYEKMQSDKGSIPDRFSAQQFSDYHSELNMSSLELGDSALYFCASSHLTSGRMYGQFFGPGTRLTVL.

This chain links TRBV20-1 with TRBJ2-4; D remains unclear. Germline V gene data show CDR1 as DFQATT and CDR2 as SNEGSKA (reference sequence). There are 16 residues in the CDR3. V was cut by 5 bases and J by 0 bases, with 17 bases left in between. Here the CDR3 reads CSAPHSQLLAKNIQYF. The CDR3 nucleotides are TGCAGTGCTCCGCATAGTCAGCTCCTAGCCAAAAACATTCAGTACTTC.